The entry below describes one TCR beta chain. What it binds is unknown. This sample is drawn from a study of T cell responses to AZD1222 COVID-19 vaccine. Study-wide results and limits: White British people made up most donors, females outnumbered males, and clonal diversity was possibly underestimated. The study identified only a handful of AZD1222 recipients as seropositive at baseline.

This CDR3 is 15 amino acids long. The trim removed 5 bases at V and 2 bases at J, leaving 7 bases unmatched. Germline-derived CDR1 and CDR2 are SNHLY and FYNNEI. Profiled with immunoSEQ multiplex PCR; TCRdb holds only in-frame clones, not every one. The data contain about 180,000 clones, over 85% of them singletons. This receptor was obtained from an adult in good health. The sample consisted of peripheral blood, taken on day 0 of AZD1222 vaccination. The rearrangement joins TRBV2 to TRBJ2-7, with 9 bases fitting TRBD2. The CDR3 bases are TGTGCCAGCAGTAAGGTGCTAGCGGGAACCTACGAGCAGTACTTC. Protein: CASSKVLAGTYEQYF.